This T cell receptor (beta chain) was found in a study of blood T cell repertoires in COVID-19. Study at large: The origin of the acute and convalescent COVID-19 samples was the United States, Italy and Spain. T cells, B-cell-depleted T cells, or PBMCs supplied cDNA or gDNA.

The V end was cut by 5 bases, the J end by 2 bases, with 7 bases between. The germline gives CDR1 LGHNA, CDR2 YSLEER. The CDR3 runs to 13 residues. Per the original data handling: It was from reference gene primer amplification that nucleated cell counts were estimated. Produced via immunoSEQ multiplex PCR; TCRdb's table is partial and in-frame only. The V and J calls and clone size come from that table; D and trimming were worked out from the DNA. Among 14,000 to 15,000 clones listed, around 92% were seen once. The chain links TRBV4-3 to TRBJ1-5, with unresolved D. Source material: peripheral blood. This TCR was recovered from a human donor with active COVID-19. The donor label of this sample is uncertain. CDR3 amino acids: CASSGSGNQPQHF. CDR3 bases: TGCGCCAGCAGCGGCAGCGGCAATCAGCCCCAGCATTTT.